These T cell receptor beta chains were read from a single sample in a study of a mutant IDH1 vaccine in newly diagnosed glioma. Antigens of these TCRs are unknown. The assay was immunoSEQ multiplex PCR, and TCRdb's table has in-frame clones only and misses some. The table has over 50,000 clones, around three quarters seen once. The starting material was PBMCs, obtained from a glioma patient whose treatment included an IDH1 peptide vaccine. These receptors all stem from a middle-aged woman with glioma. Some clones in this sample may be carry-over from other donors' samples. Both conserved end residues are part of each CDR3. The D gene is left open where the match is weak. Expanded clones are given a class, and other clones once, few, many or no size at all.

CDR3 DNA: TGTGCCAGTAGTATCCAAAATCAGCCCCAGCATTTT; CDR3 protein: CASSIQNQPQHF; clone size: NA; D gene: NA; J gene: TRBJ1-5; V gene: TRBV19
CDR3 DNA: TGTGCCAGCAGTGAAGTTTGGACAGAAAACTATGGCTACACCTTC; CDR3 protein: CASSEVWTENYGYTF; clone size: NA; D gene: NA; J gene: TRBJ1-2; V gene: TRBV6-1
CDR3 DNA: TGTGCCAGCAGCTTGGGGTCCGCGGCCGGGGAGCTGTTTTTT; CDR3 protein: CASSLGSAAGELFF; clone size: NA; D gene: NA; J gene: TRBJ2-2; V gene: TRBV5-4
CDR3 DNA: TGTGCCAGCAGCCAAGATGGGATGCCCGGGAGGGCGGGCTACACCTTC; CDR3 protein: CASSQDGMPGRAGYTF; clone size: NA; D gene: NA; J gene: TRBJ1-2; V gene: TRBV14
CDR3 DNA: TGTGCCAGCAGCCAGGGGACCAGCGGGGGCTCCTACAATGAGCAGTTCTTC; CDR3 protein: CASSQGTSGGSYNEQFF; clone size: few; D gene: TRBD2; J gene: TRBJ2-1; V gene: TRBV11-2
CDR3 DNA: TGTGCCAGCAGCACCGCACTGGGGGGACCTGAAGCTTTCTTT; CDR3 protein: CASSTALGGPEAFF; clone size: few; D gene: NA; J gene: TRBJ1-1; V gene: TRBV9
CDR3 DNA: TGTGCCTGGGACAGTCCCTCTGGAAACACCATATATTTT; CDR3 protein: CAWDSPSGNTIYF; clone size: NA; D gene: NA; J gene: TRBJ1-3; V gene: TRBV30
CDR3 DNA: TGTGCCAGCAGTCCCCAGCGGGGCTATGGCTACACCTTC; CDR3 protein: CASSPQRGYGYTF; clone size: NA; D gene: NA; J gene: TRBJ1-2; V gene: TRBV7-6
CDR3 DNA: TGCGCCAGCATCGACCTTGACAGGGGGTCCACTGAAGCTTTCTTT; CDR3 protein: CASIDLDRGSTEAFF; clone size: NA; D gene: TRBD1; J gene: TRBJ1-1; V gene: TRBV5-1
CDR3 DNA: TGTGCCAGCAGCGCCTCGGGTGGGCTGGGGTACGAGCAGTACTTC; CDR3 protein: CASSASGGLGYEQYF; clone size: once; D gene: NA; J gene: TRBJ2-7; V gene: TRBV9
CDR3 DNA: TGTGCCAGCAGCGTAGACAGGGTCTCCTACAATGAGCAGTTCTTC; CDR3 protein: CASSVDRVSYNEQFF; clone size: NA; D gene: NA; J gene: TRBJ2-1; V gene: TRBV9
CDR3 DNA: TGTGCCAGCAAGTGGGACGCTTCTTACAATGAGCAGTTCTTC; CDR3 protein: CASKWDASYNEQFF; clone size: NA; D gene: NA; J gene: TRBJ2-1; V gene: TRBV2
CDR3 DNA: TGTGCCAGCAGCTTGACGGGACATGGTTTATTATCACCCCTCCACTTT; CDR3 protein: CASSLTGHGLLSPLHF; clone size: NA; D gene: NA; J gene: TRBJ1-6; V gene: TRBV5-6
CDR3 DNA: TGTGCCAGCAGCTTATCGGCGAGGGGGCTCCTAGCGGGCTACAATGAGCAGTTCTTC; CDR3 protein: CASSLSARGLLAGYNEQFF; clone size: NA; D gene: NA; J gene: TRBJ2-1; V gene: TRBV11-2
CDR3 DNA: TGTGCCAGCAGCTTGGCGGGACGCCTGGTTAATTCACCCCTCCACTTT; CDR3 protein: CASSLAGRLVNSPLHF; clone size: NA; D gene: NA; J gene: TRBJ1-6; V gene: TRBV5-6
CDR3 DNA: TGTGCCAGCAGACCCGACTTTCCCACAGATACGCAGTATTTT; CDR3 protein: CASRPDFPTDTQYF; clone size: NA; D gene: NA; J gene: TRBJ2-3; V gene: TRBV4-2